This TCR beta chain comes out of a study of T cell changes during pregnancy in multiple sclerosis. V gave up 1 base and J gave up 2 bases; unmatched junction bases: 2. Germline CDR1 is SGDLS and CDR2 is YYNGEE. This CDR3 spans 15 amino acids. Profiling relied on immunoSEQ multiplex PCR, and the TCRdb table lists in-frame clones only, not all of them. Among around 66,000 clones listed, 91% were seen once. A single count supports this clone. The sample was peripheral blood, taken in the third trimester of pregnancy. The gene calls are TRBV9 and TRBJ2-7, with TRBD2 matching over 11 bases. The source of this sequence is a female donor in good health, enrolled as a control in a pregnancy study. CDR3 DNA sequence: TGTGCCAGCAGCGTACTAGCGGGGGGAACCTACGAGCAGTACTTC. It is translated as CASSVLAGGTYEQYF. The full variable domain, rest sourced from reference TRBV9 and TRBJ2-7, is DSGVTQTPKHLITATGQRVTLRCSPRSGDLSVYWYQQSLDQGLQFLIQYYNGEERAKGNILERFSAQQFPDLHSELNLSSLELGDSALYFCASSVLAGGTYEQYFGPGTRLTVT.